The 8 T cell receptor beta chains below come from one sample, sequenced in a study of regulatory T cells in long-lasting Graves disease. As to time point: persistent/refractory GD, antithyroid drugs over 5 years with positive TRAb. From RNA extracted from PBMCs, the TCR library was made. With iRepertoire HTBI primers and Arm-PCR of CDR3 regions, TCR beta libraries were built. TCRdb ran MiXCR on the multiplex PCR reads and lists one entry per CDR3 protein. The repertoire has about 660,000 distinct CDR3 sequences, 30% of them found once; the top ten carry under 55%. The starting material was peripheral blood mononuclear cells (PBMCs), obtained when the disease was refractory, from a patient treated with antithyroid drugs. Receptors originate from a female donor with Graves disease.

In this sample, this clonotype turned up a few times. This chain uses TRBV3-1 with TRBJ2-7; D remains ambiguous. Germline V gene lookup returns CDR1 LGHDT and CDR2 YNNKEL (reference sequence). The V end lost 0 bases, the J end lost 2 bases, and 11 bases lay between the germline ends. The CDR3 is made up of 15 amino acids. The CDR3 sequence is CASSQDVSLAYEQYF. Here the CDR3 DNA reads TGTGCCAGCAGCCAAGACGTCAGCTTGGCCTACGAGCAGTACTTC.

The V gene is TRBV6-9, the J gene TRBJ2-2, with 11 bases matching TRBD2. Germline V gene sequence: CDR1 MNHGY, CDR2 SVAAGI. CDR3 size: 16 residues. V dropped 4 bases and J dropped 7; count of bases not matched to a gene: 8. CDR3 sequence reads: CASSSHPGLAGGELFF. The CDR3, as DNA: TGTGCCAGCAGTTCTCACCCAGGACTAGCGGGCGGGGAGCTGTTTTTT.

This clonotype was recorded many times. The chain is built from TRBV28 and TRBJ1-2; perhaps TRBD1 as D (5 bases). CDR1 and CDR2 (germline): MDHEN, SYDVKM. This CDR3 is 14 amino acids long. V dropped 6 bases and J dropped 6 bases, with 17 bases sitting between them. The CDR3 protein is CASRGTGTQNGYTF. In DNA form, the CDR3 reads TGTGCCAGCAGAGGGACCGGGACCCAGAATGGCTACACCTTC.

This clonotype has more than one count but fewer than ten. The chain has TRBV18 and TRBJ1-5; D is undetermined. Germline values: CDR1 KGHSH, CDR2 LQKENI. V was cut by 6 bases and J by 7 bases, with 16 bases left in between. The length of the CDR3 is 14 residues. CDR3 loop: CASSPQDDGQPQHF. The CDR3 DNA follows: TGTGCCAGCTCTCCCCAAGATGATGGCCAGCCCCAGCATTTT.

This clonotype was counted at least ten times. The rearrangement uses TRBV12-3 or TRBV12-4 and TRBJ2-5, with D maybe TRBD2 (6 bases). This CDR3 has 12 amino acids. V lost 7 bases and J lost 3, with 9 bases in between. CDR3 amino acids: CASTSGEETQYF. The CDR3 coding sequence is TGTGCCAGCACCTCGGGGGAAGAGACCCAGTACTTC.

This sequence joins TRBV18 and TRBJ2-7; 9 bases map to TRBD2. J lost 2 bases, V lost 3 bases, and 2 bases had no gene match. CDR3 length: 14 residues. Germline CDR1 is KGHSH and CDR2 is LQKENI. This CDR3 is CASSPSGRTYEQYF. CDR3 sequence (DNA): TGTGCCAGCTCACCTAGCGGGAGAACCTACGAGCAGTACTTC.

CDR3 sequence: CASRVPGRPSSPLHF. The CDR3 DNA is TGTGCCAGTAGAGTCCCGGGACGGCCTAGTTCACCCCTCCACTTT. The chain joins TRBV19 to TRBJ1-6; D might be TRBD1 (5 bases). V was pared by 6 bases and J by 9 bases, with 18 bases between. This CDR3 comprises 15 residues. Germline V lookup: CDR1 LNHDA, CDR2 SQIVND (reference sequence).

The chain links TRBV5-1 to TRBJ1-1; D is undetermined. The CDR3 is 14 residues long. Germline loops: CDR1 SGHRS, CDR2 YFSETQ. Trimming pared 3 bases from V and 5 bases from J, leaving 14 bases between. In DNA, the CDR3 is TGCGCCAGCAGCTCCGCGGGGAGTTGGACTGAAGCTTTCTTT. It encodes CASSSAGSWTEAFF.